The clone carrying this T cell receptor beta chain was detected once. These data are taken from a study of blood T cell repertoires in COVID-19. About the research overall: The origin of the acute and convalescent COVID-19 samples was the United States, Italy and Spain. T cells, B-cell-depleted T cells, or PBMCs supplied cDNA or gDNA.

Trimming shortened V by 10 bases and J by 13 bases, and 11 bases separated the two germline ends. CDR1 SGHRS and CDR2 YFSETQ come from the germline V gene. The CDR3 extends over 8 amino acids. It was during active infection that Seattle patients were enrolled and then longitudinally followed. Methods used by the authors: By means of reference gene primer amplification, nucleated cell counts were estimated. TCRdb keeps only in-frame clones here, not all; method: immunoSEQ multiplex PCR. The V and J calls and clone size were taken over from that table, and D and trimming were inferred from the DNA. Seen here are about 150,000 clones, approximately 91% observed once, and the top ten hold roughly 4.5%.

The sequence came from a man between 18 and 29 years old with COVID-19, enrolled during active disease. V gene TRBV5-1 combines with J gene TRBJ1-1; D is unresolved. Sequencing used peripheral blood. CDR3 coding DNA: TGCGCCCTTTCCCGAGGTTTCTTT. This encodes CALSRGFF.